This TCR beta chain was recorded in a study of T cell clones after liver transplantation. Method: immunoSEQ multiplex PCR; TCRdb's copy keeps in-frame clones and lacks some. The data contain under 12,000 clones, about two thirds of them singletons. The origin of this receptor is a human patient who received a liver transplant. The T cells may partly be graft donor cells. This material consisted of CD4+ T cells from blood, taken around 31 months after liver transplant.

The DNA for the CDR3 is TGCAGCGTTGAATATAGGTCGGTGCAAGAGACCCAGTACTTC. Translating gives CSVEYRSVQETQYF. J is TRBJ2-5 and V is TRBV29-1, with D hard to call. Deletions cut 2 bases from V and 2 bases from J, with 12 bases between. There are 14 residues in the CDR3. Germline CDR1 and CDR2: SQVTM and ANQGSEA.